A single sample is the source of the 20 T cell receptor beta chains below, sequenced in a study of cytomegalovirus exposure and HLA in healthy donors. This PCR relied on a set of 60 Vbeta primers and 13 Jbeta primers. This table comes from immunoSEQ multiplex PCR, and its TCRdb copy is limited to in-frame clones, with some not included. The table records some 130,000 clones, 76% of them present only once. Sequencing was done on a sample of PBMCs. These receptors were taken from a middle-aged man in good health and CMV-seronegative.

CDR3 in DNA: TGTGCCAGCTCACCCCCGGTCGGAGGATACGAGCAGTACTTC. Translated: CASSPPVGGYEQYF. The V and J genes are TRBV18 and TRBJ2-7; TRBD2 might be the D (5 bases). The CDR3 covers 14 residues. Germline CDR1 KGHSH, CDR2 LQKENI. V shed 3 bases and J shed 4 bases, with 13 bases lying between them.

The V call is TRBV15, the J call TRBJ2-1; TRBD2 agrees at 9 bases. CDR1 is LNHNV and CDR2 is YYDKDF in the germline V gene (reference sequence). The CDR3 has 15 residues. Germline trimming cut 1 base from V and 8 bases from J; bases unmatched to any gene: 6. The CDR3 region is CATSRAGSGRDEQFF. CDR3 in DNA: TGTGCCACCAGCAGAGCGGGTAGCGGGAGAGATGAGCAGTTCTTC.

The chain uses TRBV6-6 and TRBJ1-5; no reliable D call. This CDR3 spans 15 amino acids. Trimming cost V 6 bases and J 0 bases, with 12 bases left between them. Germline CDR1 is MNHNY and CDR2 is SVGAGI (reference sequence). The CDR3 here is CASRWEPVSNQPQHF. In DNA, the CDR3 is TGTGCCAGCAGGTGGGAGCCGGTTAGCAATCAGCCCCAGCATTTT.

V is TRBV18 and J is TRBJ2-1, with D possibly being TRBD2 (6 bases). The CDR3 runs 16 residues. Trimming cost V 4 bases and J 0 bases, with 13 bases left between them. In germline, CDR1 is KGHSH, CDR2 LQKENI. In DNA form, the CDR3 reads TGTGCCAGCTCACTTAGCGGAGCCCGCTCCTACAATGAGCAGTTCTTC. It encodes CASSLSGARSYNEQFF.

This chain connects TRBV15 to TRBJ2-7, with 7 positions matching TRBD2. Trimming at V came to 1 base and at J to 2 bases, leaving 5 bases not matched to a gene. The CDR3 is made up of 15 amino acids. CDR1 and CDR2 (germline): LNHNV, YYDKDF (reference sequence). In DNA form, the CDR3 reads TGTGCCACCAGCAGAGGGGGAGGGCCTACCTACGAGCAGTACTTC. This gives the protein CATSRGGGPTYEQYF.

The V gene is TRBV13, the J gene TRBJ2-3; the match to TRBD2 covers 8 bases. This CDR3 is 14 amino acids long. V lost 6 bases, J lost 0 bases, and 2 bases stayed unmatched. Germline V gives CDR1 PRHDT, CDR2 FYEKMQ (reference sequence). The CDR3 loop reads CASRERGSTDTQYF. The CDR3 DNA is TGTGCCAGCAGGGAGCGGGGGAGCACAGATACGCAGTATTTT. The complete variable domain, with remaining parts taken from reference TRBV13 and TRBJ2-3, reads AAGVIQSPRHLIKEKRETATLKCYPIPRHDTVYWYQQGPGQDPQFLISFYEKMQSDKGSIPDRFSAQQFSDYHSELNMSSLELGDSALYFCASRERGSTDTQYFGPGTRLTVL.

The chain recombines TRBV28 with TRBJ2-7; TRBD2 aligns across 9 bases. Trimming cost V 10 bases and J 4 bases; bases outside gene matches: 8. This CDR3 has 13 residues. Germline-derived CDR1 and CDR2 are MDHEN and SYDVKM. The CDR3 sequence is CATVGGGEYEQYF. Here the CDR3 DNA reads TGTGCCACCGTCGGCGGGGGGGAATACGAGCAGTACTTC. Combining the CDR3 with reference TRBV28 and TRBJ2-7 gives the whole variable domain DVKVTQSSRYLVKRTGEKVFLECVQDMDHENMFWYRQDPGLGLRLIYFSYDVKMKEKGDIPEGYSVSREKKERFSLILESASTNQTSMYLCATVGGGEYEQYFGPGTRLTVT.

This clone was seen more than once but under ten times. The V call is TRBV7-2, the J call TRBJ1-1; TRBD1 might be the D (5 bases). Looked up from germline, CDR1 is SGHTA and CDR2 is FQGNSA. Trimming removed 1 base at V and 1 base at J, with 10 bases between. This CDR3 comprises 15 residues. The CDR3 sequence: CASSLVQGPNTEAFF. In DNA form, the CDR3 reads TGTGCCAGCAGCTTAGTCCAGGGCCCGAACACTGAAGCTTTCTTT.

There are a few counts of this clone. V usage is TRBV7-9 and J usage is TRBJ1-5; D is uncertain. Trimming took 9 bases from V and 3 from J, leaving 9 bases between them. CDR3 length: 12 amino acids. Germline CDR1 and CDR2: SEHNR and FQNEAQ (reference sequence). The CDR3 DNA follows: TGTGCCAGTCACAACCCCAATCAGCCCCAGCATTTT. This sequence encodes CASHNPNQPQHF.

The gene calls are TRBV6-6 and TRBJ2-5; TRBD1 matches 8 bases. The V segment lost 6 bases and the J segment 4 bases; nucleotides outside the gene matches: 4. The CDR3 is 13 amino acids. Looked up from germline, CDR1 is MNHNY and CDR2 is SVGAGI (reference sequence). The CDR3, as DNA: TGTGCCAGCAGCACAGGGGGTGGAGAGACCCAGTACTTC. The encoded protein is CASSTGGGETQYF.

In its sample, this clone was seen once. The V call is TRBV11-3, the J call TRBJ1-4, with D maybe TRBD1 (5 bases). Deletions cut 0 bases from V and 8 bases from J, with 16 bases between. This CDR3 contains 16 residues. The germline V gene has CDR1 SGHNT and CDR2 YENEEA. The DNA for the CDR3 is TGTGCCAGCAGCTTAGAAGTGTCAGGGCGTAAAGAAAAACTGTTTTTT. Protein: CASSLEVSGRKEKLFF.

This chain joins TRBV18 and TRBJ1-5, with D possibly being TRBD1 (6 bases). V was cut by 3 bases and J by 0 bases, with 9 bases left in between. Germline V gene data show CDR1 as KGHSH and CDR2 as LQKENI. The CDR3 runs 15 residues. For the CDR3, the DNA is TGTGCCAGCTCACCGCAACAGGGTAGCAATCAGCCCCAGCATTTT. Translating it yields CASSPQQGSNQPQHF.

The chain couples TRBV6-5 to TRBJ1-2; tentative D call: TRBD1 (6 bases). With 5 bases removed from V and 4 bases from J, the gap between germline ends came to 14 bases. The CDR3 covers 14 residues. CDR1 MNHEY and CDR2 SVGAGI come from the germline V gene. The CDR3, as DNA: TGTGCCAGCAGTCAAAACAGGGAGTTCTATGGCTACACCTTC. As protein: CASSQNREFYGYTF.

This clone occurred once. The chain has TRBV10-3 and TRBJ2-7, with 8 bases fitting TRBD1. The V gene end was trimmed by 0 bases and the J gene end by 2 bases; junction bases not matched to a gene: 9. CDR3 length equals 17 residues. CDR1 and CDR2 from the germline V gene are ENHRY and SYGVKD. DNA of the CDR3: TGTGCCATCAGTGAGTCATTGCCAGGGGGCGTAACCTACGAGCAGTACTTC. It translates to CAISESLPGGVTYEQYF.

The rearrangement uses TRBV25-1 and TRBJ1-6, with 7 bases matching TRBD1. CDR3 size: 15 residues. The V segment lost 1 base and the J segment 5 bases; nucleotides outside the gene matches: 2. Germline CDR1 and CDR2: MGHDK and SYGVNS. The CDR3 region is CASSEFTGDNSPLHF. CDR3 coding DNA: TGTGCCAGCAGTGAATTTACAGGGGATAATTCACCCCTCCACTTT.

The V and J genes are TRBV5-1 and TRBJ1-2, with 10 bases fitting TRBD1. V shed 4 bases, J shed 5 bases, and the junction held 8 bases outside the gene matches. Germline lookup yields CDR1 SGHRS and CDR2 YFSETQ. CDR3 length equals 15 residues. The CDR3 nucleotides are TGCGCCAGCAGCCTCACCGGGACAGGGGAGTATGGCTACACCTTC. Translation gives CASSLTGTGEYGYTF.

The V and J genes are TRBV29-1 and TRBJ1-2; D perhaps matches TRBD1 (5 bases). Trimming took off 4 bases at V and 4 bases at J, with 16 bases between the two ends. Germline lookup yields CDR1 SQVTM and CDR2 ANQGSEA. This CDR3 region has 14 residues. The CDR3 reads CSVGQGQVRYGYTF. Here the CDR3 DNA reads TGCAGCGTTGGGCAGGGCCAAGTCCGCTATGGCTACACCTTC.

The chain has TRBV11-2 and TRBJ2-7, with a possible D match to TRBD1 (5 bases). There are 14 residues in the CDR3. CDR1 is SGHAT, CDR2 FQNNGV, per germline. V lost 1 base to trimming and J lost 1 base, with 8 bases between them. CDR3 nucleotide sequence: TGTGCCAGCAGCTTAGCCAGGGTGTCCTACGAGCAGTACTTC. It is translated as CASSLARVSYEQYF.

The chain carries TRBV7-8 and TRBJ1-5; 8 bases align to TRBD1. Germline CDR1 SGHVS, CDR2 FQNEAQ. This CDR3 region has 19 residues. Trimming took 5 bases from V and 0 from J; bases not matched to a gene: 15. This CDR3 reads CASSHTSGGISVSNQPQHF. CDR3 DNA sequence: TGTGCCAGCAGCCATACCTCAGGGGGCATTAGCGTTAGCAATCAGCCCCAGCATTTT.

The V and J genes are TRBV7-9 and TRBJ2-1; 11 positions match TRBD2. Germline V gives CDR1 SEHNR, CDR2 FQNEAQ (reference sequence). J lost 8 bases, V lost 4 bases, and 13 bases had no gene match. The CDR3 extends over 17 amino acids. CDR3 residues: CASSSTLTSGSGHEQFF. CDR3 sequence (DNA): TGTGCCAGCAGCTCCACCTTAACTAGCGGGAGTGGCCATGAGCAGTTCTTC.